The rows below give T cell receptor beta chains drawn from one sample of a study of T cell responses to AZD1222 COVID-19 vaccine. Measured with immunoSEQ multiplex PCR; TCRdb has only the in-frame clones, and not every one. The sample includes 100,000 to 110,000 clones, more than 70% of them seen just once. Sequenced here: peripheral blood, sampled on day 0 of MenACWY control vaccination. The receptor source for this set is an adult in good health. CDR3s include the opening cysteine and the closing phenylalanine or tryptophan. The D gene is left open where the match is weak. Size tells how often a clone was seen (once, few, many) or the class of an expanded clone, and some rows leave it out.

>-|TRBV4-2|-|TRBJ2-2
TGTGCCAGCAGCCAAGTCCCTATAGACGTAGCGAACACCGGGGAGCTGTTTTTT
CASSQVPIDVANTGELFF
>-|TRBV19|-|TRBJ2-7
TGTGCCAGTAAAAGTCCAGGGGGGTACGAGCAGTACTTC
CASKSPGGYEQYF
>-|TRBV6-5|-|TRBJ1-2
TGTGCCAGCAGTTCCCTCCGACAGGACCCTAACTATGGCTACACCTTC
CASSSLRQDPNYGYTF
>TRBD1|TRBV7-2|many|TRBJ1-2
TGTGCCAGCAGCTTAGGACAGGGTAACTATGGCTACACCTTC
CASSLGQGNYGYTF
>TRBD1|TRBV9|-|TRBJ2-1
TGTGCCAGCAGCGTTGGGATGGGGACAGGGTTTAATGAGCAGTTCTTC
CASSVGMGTGFNEQFF
>-|TRBV6-6|-|TRBJ2-1
TGTGCCACCTCTGGGGGCAGCTCCTACAATGAGCAGTTCTTC
CATSGGSSYNEQFF
>-|TRBV4-3|-|TRBJ1-4
TGCGCCAGCAGCCAAGGCCAGGTTGGGAACGAAAAACTGTTTTTT
CASSQGQVGNEKLFF
>-|TRBV21-1|-|TRBJ2-2
TGTGCCAGCAGCCCCAAGGGACCGAACACCGGGGAGCTGTTTTTT
CASSPKGPNTGELFF
>TRBD2|TRBV28|-|TRBJ2-4
TGTGCCAGCAGCCCTAGCGGGAGGGCCAAAAACATTCAGTACTTC
CASSPSGRAKNIQYF
>TRBD2|TRBV6-1|once|TRBJ2-1
TGTGCCAGCAGTTCCGGGACTAGCAATGAGCAGTTCTTC
CASSSGTSNEQFF
>-|TRBV19|-|TRBJ2-3
TGTGCCAGTAGTATAGCCCTCGGCCCAGCGGGCACAGATACGCAGTATTTT
CASSIALGPAGTDTQYF
>-|TRBV24-1|-|TRBJ2-1
TGTGCCACCAGTGAAAGGTACAATGAGCAGTTCTTC
CATSERYNEQFF
>-|TRBV2|-|TRBJ2-7
TGTGCCAGCAGACCTGACAGAGCCTACGAGCAGTACTTC
CASRPDRAYEQYF
>TRBD2|TRBV28|-|TRBJ2-3
TGTGCCAGCATTCCGGGACTAGCGCTAGATACGCAGTATTTT
CASIPGLALDTQYF
>-|TRBV5-4|-|TRBJ2-7
TGTGCCAGCAGCTTGCGCCTGGGGTCCAACTCCTACGAGCAGTACTTC
CASSLRLGSNSYEQYF
>-|TRBV11-2|-|TRBJ1-6
TGTGCCAGCAGCTTACAGGGAGGGGCTTCACCCCTCCACTTT
CASSLQGGASPLHF
>-|TRBV30|-|TRBJ1-4
TGTGCCTGGAGAGGGGATGAAAAACTGTTTTTT
CAWRGDEKLFF
>-|TRBV28|-|TRBJ1-3
TGTGCCAGCAGTTCGTCGGGGGGATTCGGAAGAGACTCTGGAAACACCATATATTTT
CASSSSGGFGRDSGNTIYF
>-|TRBV7-8|-|TRBJ2-7
TGTGCCAGCAGCTTAGCGGGCCTCACCTACGAGCAGTACTTC
CASSLAGLTYEQYF
>TRBD1|TRBV7-2|-|TRBJ2-1
TGTGCCAGCAGCCGACAGGGAATCGGGCAGTTCTTC
CASSRQGIGQFF
>-|TRBV3-1/TRBV3-2|-|TRBJ2-7
TGTGCCAGCAGCCAGGAGGGGGCCGACTACGAGCAGTACTTC
CASSQEGADYEQYF
>TRBD2|TRBV27|-|TRBJ2-7
TGTGCCAGCAGAGCCTTTGACGGGGGGTTCGAGCAGTACTTC
CASRAFDGGFEQYF
>TRBD1|TRBV19|-|TRBJ1-1
TGTGCCAGTCGTACCTCGGGACAGGGAATGACTGAAGCTTTCTTT
CASRTSGQGMTEAFF
>-|TRBV28|-|TRBJ1-6
TGTGCCAGCAGTCTGACTAGCTCCTATAATTCACCCCTCCACTTT
CASSLTSSYNSPLHF
>TRBD1|TRBV29-1|-|TRBJ2-2
TGCAGCGCTGACAGGGGTGGCACCGGGGAGCTGTTTTTT
CSADRGGTGELFF
>TRBD1|TRBV5-1|-|TRBJ2-7
TGCGCCAGCAGCCCGGGACAGGATAGTTCCGAGCAGTACTTC
CASSPGQDSSEQYF
>-|TRBV4-3|-|TRBJ2-1
TGCGCCAGCAGCCAAATTGGGACTAATGAGCAGTTCTTC
CASSQIGTNEQFF
>-|TRBV28|few|TRBJ2-4
TGTGCCAGCAGTTTATATAAGGCGGACAGAAAAAACATTCAGTACTTC
CASSLYKADRKNIQYF
>-|TRBV3-1/TRBV3-2|-|TRBJ2-1
TGTGCCAGCAGCACCAGGGTTAATGAGCAGTTCTTC
CASSTRVNEQFF
>-|TRBV19|once|TRBJ2-2
TGTGCCAGTATTGGGCAACCGTACACCGGGGAGCTGTTTTTT
CASIGQPYTGELFF
>-|TRBV7-8|-|TRBJ1-2
TGTGCCAGCAGCGCCGGGACGGAGTATGGCTACACCTTC
CASSAGTEYGYTF
>-|TRBV11-3|once|TRBJ2-2
TGTGCCAGCAGCTTTATGTCAGACGGGGAGCTGTTTTTT
CASSFMSDGELFF
>-|TRBV11-2|-|TRBJ2-3
TGTGCCAGCAGCGTCGGGGATTACAGGGCTAGCACAGATACGCAGTATTTT
CASSVGDYRASTDTQYF
>TRBD2|TRBV11-2|-|TRBJ2-5
TGTGCCAGCAGCAGAAAGGTCCTAGCGGGGGGCCAAGAGACCCAGTACTTC
CASSRKVLAGGQETQYF
>-|TRBV9|many|TRBJ2-7
TGTGCCAGCAGCGTAGGTCACAGCAGCTCCTACGAGCAGTACTTC
CASSVGHSSSYEQYF